A selection of T cell receptor beta chains follows, all from one sample in a study of OX40 agonist ivuxolimab in advanced cancers. TCRdb's table, derived via immunoSEQ multiplex PCR, lists solely in-frame clones and lacks some. This table has some 45,000 clones, roughly four fifths appearing once. Sequenced here: CD4+ or CD8+ T cells sorted from blood, sampled in a trial of the OX40 agonist ivuxolimab. The origin of the receptors is an adult with an advanced solid tumor such as melanoma, head and neck, liver or kidney cancer. Both conserved end residues are trimmed from each CDR3. Rows may omit the clone size; those that give it use once, few, many or a size class.

>-|TRBV10-1
ASSADRIDEQY
>-|TRBV5-5
ASSFAAGSKHTEAF
>-|TRBV7-8
ASSQNGGAHEAF
>-|TRBV5-4
ASSLGQGISGELF
>-|TRBV6-5
ASSPRTGAPYGYT
>-|TRBV9
ASSPRTNNNEKLF
>once|TRBV6-1
ASSEAMKNYGYT
>-|TRBV4-1
ASSQDPHLTDEAF
>-|TRBV5-1
ASRGQTGGETQY
>-|TRBV2
ASSGGQGPNEQF
>once|TRBV7-7
ASSPTSGRGETQY
>few|TRBV18
ASSPDRVTEAF
>-|TRBV19
ASSRSGGADNEQF
>few|TRBV28
ASSFATYNSPLH
>few|TRBV28
ASSLGQFYGYT
>few|TRBV6-1
ASDPPGEKLF
>once|TRBV27
ASSSNRQGVSSEQY
>-|TRBV28
ASSFSARSYEQY
>-|TRBV4-1
ASSPPGGVVGELF
>-|TRBV7-2
ASSSGPPLSYEQY
>-|TRBV14
ASSQWTGGVYGYT
>-|TRBV7-3
ASSLAGRSTDTQY
>-|TRBV7-9
ASSLKMAGDTEAF
>-|TRBV6-5
ASSYTGDKSGNTIY
>-|TRBV19
ASSALDRGDGIAEAF
>few|TRBV29-1
SATLGTGHQPQH
>-|TRBV5-6
ASSFTGGLETQY
>once|TRBV5-1
ASSWPQGAPGEKLF
>-|TRBV30
AWSVPGLGQPQH
>-|TRBV10-3
ATTRGDQPQH
>-|TRBV7-7
ASSRKGTDTQY
>-|TRBV7-8
ASSLEQIYGYT
>once|TRBV7-8
ASSRFQYEQY
>-|TRBV10-3
AISLDLPGTSYTGELF
>-|TRBV6-4
ASVSPVADTQY
>-|TRBV5-4
ASSSKTGVGEKLF
>-|TRBV7-2
ASSLSGRAYNEQF
>-|TRBV18
ASSPVRVSNQPQH
>medium-sized|TRBV6-1
ASDRTGSQPQH
>once|TRBV5-1
ASSRWGDEQF